These T cell receptor beta chains were read from a single sample in a study of T cell responses to AZD1222 COVID-19 vaccine. Data came from immunoSEQ multiplex PCR; TCRdb stores just in-frame clones and leaves some out. The data show under 150,000 clones, 92% seen once. The sequences come from peripheral blood, collected on day 0 of AZD1222 vaccination. These receptors originate from an adult in good health. Both conserved end residues are part of each CDR3. Fields, in order: V gene, J gene, D gene, clone size, CDR3 length, CDR3 protein, CDR3 DNA. A D gene is named only where the DNA matches it firmly. Where a row states a size, it is once, few, many or the class of an expanded clone; other rows omit it.

V gene: TRBV16
J gene: TRBJ2-2
D gene: -
clone size: few
CDR3 length: 17
CDR3 protein: CASSPLGRGQNTGELFF
CDR3 DNA: TGTGCCAGCAGCCCCCTCGGAAGGGGACAAAACACCGGGGAGCTGTTTTTT

V gene: TRBV2
J gene: TRBJ2-4
D gene: -
clone size: -
CDR3 length: 12
CDR3 protein: CASRARGNIQYF
CDR3 DNA: TGTGCCAGCAGAGCTCGGGGAAACATTCAGTACTTC

V gene: TRBV28
J gene: TRBJ2-7
D gene: -
clone size: -
CDR3 length: 14
CDR3 protein: CASSSYLRTYEQYF
CDR3 DNA: TGTGCCAGCAGTAGTTATCTCCGGACCTACGAGCAGTACTTC

V gene: TRBV5-5
J gene: TRBJ1-5
D gene: -
clone size: -
CDR3 length: 15
CDR3 protein: CASSLWPESNQPQHF
CDR3 DNA: TGTGCCAGCAGCTTGTGGCCAGAGAGCAATCAGCCCCAGCATTTT

V gene: TRBV28
J gene: TRBJ1-6
D gene: TRBD1
clone size: -
CDR3 length: 16
CDR3 protein: CASSPGGQAYNSPLHF
CDR3 DNA: TGTGCCAGCAGTCCCGGGGGACAGGCTTATAATTCACCCCTCCACTTT

V gene: TRBV28
J gene: TRBJ2-3
D gene: TRBD2
clone size: -
CDR3 length: 15
CDR3 protein: CASSFSGRAPDTQYF
CDR3 DNA: TGTGCCAGCAGTTTTTCCGGGAGGGCCCCAGATACGCAGTATTTT

V gene: TRBV21-1
J gene: TRBJ2-3
D gene: -
clone size: once
CDR3 length: 14
CDR3 protein: CASSKGSPTDTQYF
CDR3 DNA: TGTGCCAGCAGCAAGGGGTCTCCCACAGATACGCAGTATTTT

V gene: TRBV25-1
J gene: TRBJ1-1
D gene: -
clone size: -
CDR3 length: 17
CDR3 protein: CASSEFSGAGDNTEAFF
CDR3 DNA: TGTGCCAGCAGTGAATTTTCTGGGGCAGGAGATAACACTGAAGCTTTCTTT

V gene: TRBV2
J gene: TRBJ1-6
D gene: -
clone size: many
CDR3 length: 20
CDR3 protein: CASTTSTLPQGRSLDSPLHF
CDR3 DNA: TGTGCCAGCACCACCTCCACCCTTCCACAGGGACGATCCCTGGATTCACCCCTCCACTTT

V gene: TRBV6-1
J gene: TRBJ1-2
D gene: TRBD1
clone size: -
CDR3 length: 15
CDR3 protein: CASSESYRGYYGYTF
CDR3 DNA: TGTGCCAGCAGTGAATCTTACAGGGGATACTATGGCTACACCTTC

V gene: TRBV12-3/TRBV12-4
J gene: TRBJ1-2
D gene: -
clone size: -
CDR3 length: 12
CDR3 protein: CASSFATGGYTF
CDR3 DNA: TGTGCCAGCAGTTTTGCGACCGGAGGCTACACCTTC

V gene: TRBV7-3
J gene: TRBJ2-4
D gene: TRBD1
clone size: -
CDR3 length: 13
CDR3 protein: CATGTGKLTIQYF
CDR3 DNA: TGTGCCACGGGGACAGGGAAATTGACCATTCAGTACTTC

V gene: TRBV19
J gene: TRBJ1-1
D gene: -
clone size: -
CDR3 length: 12
CDR3 protein: CASSILDTEAFF
CDR3 DNA: TGTGCCAGTAGTATCCTGGACACTGAAGCTTTCTTT

V gene: TRBV2
J gene: TRBJ1-1
D gene: -
clone size: -
CDR3 length: 13
CDR3 protein: CATNVGGDTEAFF
CDR3 DNA: TGTGCCACTAACGTTGGGGGTGACACTGAAGCTTTCTTT

V gene: TRBV19
J gene: TRBJ1-5
D gene: -
clone size: -
CDR3 length: 15
CDR3 protein: CASTTGLTYNQPQHF
CDR3 DNA: TGTGCCAGCACGACAGGCCTAACCTACAATCAGCCCCAGCATTTT

V gene: TRBV9
J gene: TRBJ2-5
D gene: TRBD2
clone size: -
CDR3 length: 16
CDR3 protein: CASSVDVLAILETQYF
CDR3 DNA: TGTGCCAGCAGCGTAGATGTACTAGCGATTTTAGAGACCCAGTACTTC

V gene: TRBV7-3
J gene: TRBJ2-3
D gene: -
clone size: -
CDR3 length: 13
CDR3 protein: CASSLPGADTQYF
CDR3 DNA: TGTGCCAGCAGCCTTCCCGGGGCAGATACGCAGTATTTT

V gene: TRBV28
J gene: TRBJ2-4
D gene: -
clone size: -
CDR3 length: 11
CDR3 protein: CASSRENIQYF
CDR3 DNA: TGTGCCTCCAGCAGGGAAAACATTCAGTACTTC

V gene: TRBV2
J gene: TRBJ2-7
D gene: -
clone size: -
CDR3 length: 12
CDR3 protein: CASRFEDYEQYF
CDR3 DNA: TGTGCCAGCAGATTTGAAGACTACGAGCAGTACTTC